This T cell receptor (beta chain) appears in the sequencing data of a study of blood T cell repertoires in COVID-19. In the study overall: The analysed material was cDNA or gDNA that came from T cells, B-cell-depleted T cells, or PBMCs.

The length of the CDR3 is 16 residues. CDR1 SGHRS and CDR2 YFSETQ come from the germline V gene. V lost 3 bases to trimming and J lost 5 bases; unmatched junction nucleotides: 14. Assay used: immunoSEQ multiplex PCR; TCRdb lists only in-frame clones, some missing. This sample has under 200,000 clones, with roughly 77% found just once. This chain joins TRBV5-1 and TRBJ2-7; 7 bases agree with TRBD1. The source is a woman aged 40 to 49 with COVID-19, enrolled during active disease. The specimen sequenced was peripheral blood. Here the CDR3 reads CASSYKIAADRDEQYF. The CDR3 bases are TGCGCCAGCAGCTATAAAATAGCCGCAGACAGGGACGAGCAGTACTTC.